This T cell receptor beta chain was sequenced for a study of beta chain features in type 1 diabetes. Findings of the study overall: PCR may have favored shorter templates equally in patients and controls. Within each of all four CD4+ subsets, Type 1 diabetes patients had TCRB CDR3s that were moderately but significantly shorter. Still unanswered here is whether HLA type influences TCRB rearrangement. The study found that naive, central memory and Treg TCRB repertoires appeared more similar in patients than in healthy donors.

Reverse transcription of all isolated RNA meant that expressed TCRB transcripts were sequenced. Libraries were prepared by immunoSEQ multiplex PCR; TCRdb keeps only in-frame clonotypes and omits some of them. The profile shows under 800,000 clones, roughly a sixth of them singletons. V was cut by 2 bases and J by 1 base, with 6 bases left in between. Germline CDR1 is SGDLS and CDR2 is YYNGEE. The CDR3 extends over 13 amino acids. As for this clone: The antigen is undetermined. This same CDR3 is encoded by further DNA sequences in the sample.

The clonotype originates from a man in his late teens or twenties in good health. V and J are TRBV9 and TRBJ1-2; no definite D call. Sequenced input: naive CD4+ T cells from blood. The CDR3 reads CASSVDFNYGYTF. In DNA, the CDR3 is TGTGCCAGCAGCGTCGATTTTAACTATGGCTACACCTTC.